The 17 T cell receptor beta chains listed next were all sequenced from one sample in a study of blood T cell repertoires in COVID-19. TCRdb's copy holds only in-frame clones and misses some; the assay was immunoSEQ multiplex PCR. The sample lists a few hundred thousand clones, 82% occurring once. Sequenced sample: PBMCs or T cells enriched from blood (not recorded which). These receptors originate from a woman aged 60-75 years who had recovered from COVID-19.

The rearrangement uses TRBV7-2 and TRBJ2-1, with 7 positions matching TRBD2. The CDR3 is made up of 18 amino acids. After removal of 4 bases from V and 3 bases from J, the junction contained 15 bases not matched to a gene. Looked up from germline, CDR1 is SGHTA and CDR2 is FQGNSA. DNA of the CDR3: TGTGCCAGCAGCTCTTCCCAGACTAGCTTAGATCGCTACAATGAGCAGTTCTTC. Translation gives CASSSSQTSLDRYNEQFF.

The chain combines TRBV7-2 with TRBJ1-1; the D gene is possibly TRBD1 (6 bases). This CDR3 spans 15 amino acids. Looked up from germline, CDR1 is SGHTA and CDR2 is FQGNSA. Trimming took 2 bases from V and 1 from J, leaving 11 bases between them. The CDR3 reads CASSLRGGGNTEAFF. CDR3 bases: TGTGCCAGCAGCTTACGGGGGGGCGGGAACACTGAAGCTTTCTTT.

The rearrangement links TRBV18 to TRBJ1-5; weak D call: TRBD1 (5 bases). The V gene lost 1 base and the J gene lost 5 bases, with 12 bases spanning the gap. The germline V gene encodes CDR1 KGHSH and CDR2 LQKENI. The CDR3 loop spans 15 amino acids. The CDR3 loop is CASSPRMGGDQPQHF. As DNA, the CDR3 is TGTGCCAGCTCACCACGGATGGGGGGGGATCAGCCCCAGCATTTT.

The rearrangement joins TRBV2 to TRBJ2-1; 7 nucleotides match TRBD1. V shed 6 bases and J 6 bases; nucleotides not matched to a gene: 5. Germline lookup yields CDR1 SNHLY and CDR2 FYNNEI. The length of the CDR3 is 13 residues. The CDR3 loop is CASRRNRGNEQFF. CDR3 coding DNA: TGTGCCAGCAGAAGGAACAGGGGCAATGAGCAGTTCTTC.

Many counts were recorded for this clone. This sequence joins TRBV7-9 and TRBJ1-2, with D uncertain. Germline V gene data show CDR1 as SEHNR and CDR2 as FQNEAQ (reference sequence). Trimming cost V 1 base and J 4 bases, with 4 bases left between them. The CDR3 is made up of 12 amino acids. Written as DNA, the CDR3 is TGTGCCAGCAGCTTAGACGGCTATGGCTACACCTTC. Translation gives CASSLDGYGYTF.

CDR3 sequence reads: CASSYRGNQPQHF. The CDR3 DNA reads as TGTGCCAGCAGTTACAGGGGGAATCAGCCCCAGCATTTT. This sequence joins TRBV6-5 and TRBJ1-5, with D tentatively TRBD1 (6 bases). Between the trimmed V and J ends, which lost 2 bases and 4 bases, there was a span of 6 bases. The CDR3 covers 13 residues. Germline assignment: CDR1 MNHEY and CDR2 SVGAGI.

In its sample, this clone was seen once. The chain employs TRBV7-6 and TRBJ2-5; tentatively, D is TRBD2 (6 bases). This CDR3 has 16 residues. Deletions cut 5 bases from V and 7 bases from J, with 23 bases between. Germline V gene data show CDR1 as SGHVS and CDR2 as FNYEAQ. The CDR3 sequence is CASSPQRSAGTGTQYF. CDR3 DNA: TGTGCCAGCAGCCCCCAAAGGAGTGCGGGGACGGGGACCCAGTACTTC.

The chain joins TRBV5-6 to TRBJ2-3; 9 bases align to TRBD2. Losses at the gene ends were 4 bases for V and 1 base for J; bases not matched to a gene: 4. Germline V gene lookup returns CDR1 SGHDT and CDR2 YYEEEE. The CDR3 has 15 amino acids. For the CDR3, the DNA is TGTGCCAGCAGCCTAAGGACTAGCGGCACAGATACGCAGTATTTT. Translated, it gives CASSLRTSGTDTQYF. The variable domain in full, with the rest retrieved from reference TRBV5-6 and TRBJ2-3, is DAGVTQSPTHLIKTRGQQVTLRCSPKSGHDTVSWYQQALGQGPQFIFQYYEEEERQRGNFPDRFSGHQFPNYSSELNVNALLLGDSALYLCASSLRTSGTDTQYFGPGTRLTVL.

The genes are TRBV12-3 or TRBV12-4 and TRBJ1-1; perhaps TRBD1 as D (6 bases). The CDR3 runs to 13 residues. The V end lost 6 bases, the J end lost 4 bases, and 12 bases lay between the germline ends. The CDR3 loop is CASSKTGSTEAFF. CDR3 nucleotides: TGTGCCAGCAGCAAAACAGGGTCCACTGAAGCTTTCTTT.

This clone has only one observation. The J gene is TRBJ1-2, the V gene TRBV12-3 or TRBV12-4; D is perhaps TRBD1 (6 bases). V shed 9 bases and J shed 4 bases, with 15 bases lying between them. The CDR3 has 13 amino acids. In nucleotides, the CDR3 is TGTGCCAGTCAGGGGCAACAGCGCTATGGCTACACCTTC. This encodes CASQGQQRYGYTF.

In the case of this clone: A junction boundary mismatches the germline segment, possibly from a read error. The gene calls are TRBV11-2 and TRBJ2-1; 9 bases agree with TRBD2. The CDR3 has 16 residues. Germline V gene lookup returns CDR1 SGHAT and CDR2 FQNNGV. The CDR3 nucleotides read TGTGCCAGCAGCTCCCCCTTTAGCGGGAGCTACAATGGGCAGTTCTTC. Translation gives CASSSPFSGSYNGQFF.

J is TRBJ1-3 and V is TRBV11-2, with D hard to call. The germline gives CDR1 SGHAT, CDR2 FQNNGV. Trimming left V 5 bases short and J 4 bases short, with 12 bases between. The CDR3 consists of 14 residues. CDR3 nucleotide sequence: TGTGCCAGCAGCCCTGAGCGTCTGGGAAACACCATATATTTT. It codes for CASSPERLGNTIYF.

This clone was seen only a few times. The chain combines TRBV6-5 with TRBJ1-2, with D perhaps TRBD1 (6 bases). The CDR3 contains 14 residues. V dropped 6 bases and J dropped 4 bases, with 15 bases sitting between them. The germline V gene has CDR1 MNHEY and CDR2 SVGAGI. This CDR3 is CASSSLRGGYGYTF. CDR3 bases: TGTGCCAGCAGCTCCCTCCGAGGGGGCTATGGCTACACCTTC.

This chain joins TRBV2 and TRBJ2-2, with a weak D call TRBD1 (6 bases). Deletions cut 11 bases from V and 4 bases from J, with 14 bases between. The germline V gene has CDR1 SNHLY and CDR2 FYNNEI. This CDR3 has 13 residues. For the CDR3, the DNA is TGTGCCTACAGAGACAGGCGCACCGGGGAGCTGTTTTTT. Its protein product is CAYRDRRTGELFF. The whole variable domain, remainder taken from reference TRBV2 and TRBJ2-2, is EPEVTQTPSHQVTQMGQEVILRCVPISNHLYFYWYRQILGQKVEFLVSFYNNEISEKSEIFDDQFSVERPDGSNFTLKIRSTKLEDSAMYFCAYRDRRTGELFFGEGSRLTVL.

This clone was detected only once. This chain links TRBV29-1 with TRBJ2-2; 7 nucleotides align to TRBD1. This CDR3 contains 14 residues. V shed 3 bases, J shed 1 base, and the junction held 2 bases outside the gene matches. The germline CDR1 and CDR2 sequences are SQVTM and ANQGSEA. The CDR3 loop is CSVEGTENTGELFF. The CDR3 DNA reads TGCAGCGTTGAGGGGACAGAGAACACCGGGGAGCTGTTTTTT.

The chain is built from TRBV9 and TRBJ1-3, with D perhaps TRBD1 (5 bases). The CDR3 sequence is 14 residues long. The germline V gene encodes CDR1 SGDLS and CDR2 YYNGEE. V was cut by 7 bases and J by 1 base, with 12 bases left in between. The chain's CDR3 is CASGGMASGNTIYF. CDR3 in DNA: TGTGCCAGCGGGGGGATGGCATCTGGAAACACCATATATTTT.

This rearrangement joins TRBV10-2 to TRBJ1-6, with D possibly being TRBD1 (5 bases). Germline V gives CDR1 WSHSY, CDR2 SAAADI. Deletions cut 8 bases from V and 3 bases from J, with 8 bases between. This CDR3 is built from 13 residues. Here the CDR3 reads CASGADYNSPLHF. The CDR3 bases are TGCGCCAGCGGGGCAGACTATAATTCACCCCTCCACTTT.